This TCR beta chain was identified during a study of cytomegalovirus exposure and HLA in healthy donors. Whole-study context: The study's early data release held tens of millions of unique TCRs from HLA-typed donors. Study outcomes and limitations: In an earlier analysis, in 540 or so donors, most V segments appeared productive either ~87% or ~30% of the time. Other equally common chains were less clonally expanded than HLA-associated TCR beta chains, a later analysis showed.

V lost 5 bases, J lost 3 bases, and 5 bases lay in between. This CDR3 is built from 12 residues. Germline V gene data show CDR1 as SGHRS and CDR2 as YFSETQ. PCR was performed using 60 Vbeta and 13 Jbeta primers. Sequencing was performed with immunoSEQ multiplex PCR; in TCRdb, only in-frame clones are kept and a portion is missing. The repertoire holds fewer than 150,000 clones, with roughly four fifths as singletons. In its sample, this clone was seen a few times. The antigen is undetermined. The chain uses TRBV5-1 and TRBJ2-2; unclear D gene. Sequencing was done on a sample of PBMCs. This receptor was taken from a human donor in good health. In DNA form, the CDR3 reads TGCGCCAGCAGTTCCTACACCGGGGAGCTGTTTTTT. Translating gives CASSSYTGELFF.